A few counts support the clone carrying this T cell receptor beta chain. Its target is not known. This sample stems from a study of T cells after yellow fever vaccination. The wider study: SMART-Seq v4 Ultra Low Input prepared the low-cell-number fractions. Study-wide results and limits: After the booster, nearly 98% of CD4 and about nine tenths of CD8 primary-response clones were re-detected.

Template switching with 5'RACE generated the TCR cDNA and added a universal primer site and UMIs. TCRdb used MiXCR to reprocess the 5' RACE reads, holding one entry per CDR3 protein. This table holds fewer than 450,000 distinct CDR3 sequences, less than 9.5% found once. The length of the CDR3 is 16 residues. The germline V gene encodes CDR1 SGHTA and CDR2 FQGNSA. With 1 base removed from V and 0 bases from J, the gap between germline ends came to 13 bases. The chain is built from TRBV7-2 and TRBJ2-7; D is uncertain. The sequences come from PBMCs, collected roughly 46 days after the first yellow fever vaccination. The source is a man between 18 and 29 years old who received the YFV17D yellow fever vaccine. In DNA form, the CDR3 reads TGTGCCAGCAGCTTAGTGGGCACCATGAGCTCCTACGAGCAGTACTTC. The encoded protein is CASSLVGTMSSYEQYF.